This record looks at one TCR beta chain sequence and its context. The sample comes from a study of monozygotic twins with inflammatory bowel disease. Germline V gene lookup returns CDR1 SGHRS and CDR2 YFSETQ. The CDR3 is made up of 14 amino acids. An amount of 3500 ng of total RNA was used for each TCR library. Each sample's cDNA came from eight separate reactions. TCRdb reanalyzed the 5' RACE reads and collapses them to one entry per CDR3 protein, without DNA. The sample has some 90,000 distinct CDR3 sequences; the top ten hold roughly 7%. The receptor comes from a human donor with ulcerative colitis or Crohn's disease, or a healthy co-twin of an affected twin (not recorded which). The chain combines TRBV5-1 with TRBJ1-5; TCRdb's D gene call, TRBD1, goes unchecked for lack of DNA. Source material: blood. CDR3 sequence: CASSLGGLGQPQHF.